This T cell receptor beta chain was identified in a study of blood T cells in healthy people across ages. V lost 7 bases to trimming and J lost 5 bases, with 12 bases between them. This CDR3 spans 14 amino acids. Germline values: CDR1 MGHDK, CDR2 SYGVNS. Then a second PCR, running about 6 to 12 cycles, was carried out with a sample-barcoded 5' primer and a J-beta primer mix. The study obtained at least 2.5 million CDR3-containing paired-end reads from every sample. TCRdb processed the 5' RACE reads anew with MiXCR; each CDR3 protein has one entry. The repertoire holds about 640,000 distinct CDR3 sequences, roughly three fifths seen once, with roughly 34% in the top ten.

The source of this sequence is a man aged 55-75 years in good health. V usage is TRBV25-1 and J usage is TRBJ1-6, with D possibly matching TRBD1 (5 bases). The material sequenced was blood. CDR3 nucleotide sequence: TGTGCCAGCACCCAGGGACGCAATAATTCACCCCTCCACTTT. Translation gives CASTQGRNNSPLHF. Based on the CDR3 plus reference TRBV25-1 and TRBJ1-6, the full variable domain is EADIYQTPRYLVIGTGKKITLECSQTMGHDKMYWYQQDPGMELHLIHYSYGVNSTEKGDLSSESTVSRIRTEHFPLTLESARPSHTSQYLCASTQGRNNSPLHFGNGTRLTVT.